Below are 3 T cell receptor beta chains sequenced from a single sample in a study of T cell responses to AZD1222 COVID-19 vaccine. Some clones are missing from TCRdb's copy, which holds only in-frame ones; the method was immunoSEQ multiplex PCR. The table records about 140,000 clones, roughly 90% of them present only once. Sequencing used peripheral blood, obtained 28 days after the second AZD1222 dose. The receptors were sampled from an adult who received the AZD1222 COVID-19 vaccine.

This clone has just a few counts. This chain links TRBV7-9 with TRBJ2-7, with a possible D match to TRBD2 (6 bases). This CDR3 has 12 amino acids. The V and J ends lost 6 bases and 7 bases respectively, with 13 bases between them. Germline V CDR1 and CDR2: SEHNR, FQNEAQ (reference sequence). CDR3 loop: CASRPTSTEQYF. In nucleotides, the CDR3 is TGTGCCAGCAGACCGACTAGTACGGAGCAGTACTTC.

V and J are TRBV27 and TRBJ2-7, with TRBD1 matching over 11 bases. CDR1 and CDR2 from the germline V gene are MNHEY and SMNVEV (reference sequence). The CDR3 totals 15 residues. The V segment lost 6 bases and the J segment 2 bases; nucleotides outside the gene matches: 6. The CDR3 loop reads CASSFRGQGAYEQYF. The CDR3 DNA follows: TGTGCCAGCAGCTTTAGGGGACAGGGGGCCTACGAGCAGTACTTC.

This rearrangement joins TRBV21-1 to TRBJ1-5. TRBV21-1 is recorded as a pseudogene. This CDR3 has 16 amino acids. The CDR3 coding sequence is TGTGCCAGCAGCAAAGCGTTGAGGAAGGAAAATCAGCCCCAGCATTTT. This codes for CASSKALRKENQPQHF.